Below, 27 T cell receptor beta chains from the same sample are listed, as sequenced in a study of blood T cells in healthy people across ages. A second PCR, run for 7 to 11 cycles, used a sample-barcoded 5' primer plus a J-beta primer mix. One entry per CDR3 protein results from TCRdb running MiXCR on the 5' RACE reads. The sample includes about 640,000 distinct CDR3 sequences, roughly 41% seen only once; the top ten take about 30%. Sample: blood. Every receptor here comes from a man older than 75 in good health.

CDR3: CASSSGLLVYNEQFF. DNA of the CDR3: TGTGCCAGCAGCTCGGGACTCCTTGTCTACAATGAGCAGTTCTTC. The chain links TRBV5-4 to TRBJ2-1; D is possibly TRBD2 (6 bases). Germline lookup yields CDR1 SGHNT and CDR2 YYREEE (reference sequence). V lost 3 bases and J 3 bases, leaving 13 bases between the germline ends. The CDR3 sequence is 15 residues long.

Turning to this clonotype: This may come from a read error, since a much larger clone is one base off. The V and J genes are TRBV20-1 and TRBJ2-6; perhaps TRBD1 as D (5 bases). The CDR3 is 15 amino acids. Per the germline V gene, CDR1 is DFQATT and CDR2 is SNEGSKA (reference sequence). In nucleotides, the CDR3 is TGCAGTGCTAGACGGCCGATCTCTGGGGCCGACGTCCTGACTTTC. Its translation is CSARRPISGADVLTF.

The chain couples TRBV12-3 or TRBV12-4 to TRBJ2-7, with TRBD2 matching over 8 bases. The ends lost 6 bases at V and 5 bases at J; junction bases unmatched: 9. CDR3 length: 14 amino acids. In DNA form, the CDR3 reads TGTGCCAGCAGCCCCGCGGGGGGATTCGACGAGCAGTACTTC. It specifies CASSPAGGFDEQYF.

The CDR3, as DNA: TGTGCCAGCAGCCCCGATAGCGGGGGGGCGGAGACCCAGTACTTC. Protein sequence: CASSPDSGGAETQYF. V is TRBV7-2 and J is TRBJ2-5; 11 nucleotides line up with TRBD2. The J segment lost 5 bases and the V segment lost 5 bases, leaving 7 bases of the junction unmatched. CDR3 length: 15 amino acids. Germline lookup yields CDR1 SGHTA and CDR2 FQGNSA.

The rearrangement joins TRBV6-4 to TRBJ2-1; the match to TRBD1 covers 7 bases. The germline CDR1 and CDR2 sequences are MRHNA and SNTAGT. This CDR3 has 16 residues. The V segment lost 0 bases and the J segment 2 bases; nucleotides outside the gene matches: 4. This CDR3 reads CASSDSGTATYNEQFF. CDR3 DNA sequence: TGTGCCAGCAGTGACTCCGGGACAGCCACCTACAATGAGCAGTTCTTC.

This chain links TRBV5-1 with TRBJ2-2; D may be TRBD1 (6 bases). Trimming removed 4 bases from V and 5 bases from J, with 12 bases in between. The CDR3 is 14 amino acids. Germline assignment: CDR1 SGHRS and CDR2 YFSETQ. The CDR3 spells CASSTGLSTGELFF. Written as DNA, the CDR3 is TGCGCCAGCAGCACAGGGTTGAGTACCGGGGAGCTGTTTTTT.

The chain combines TRBV20-1 with TRBJ2-5, with D perhaps being TRBD1 or TRBD2 (6 bases each). Germline CDR1 and CDR2: DFQATT and SNEGSKA (reference sequence). This CDR3 region has 13 residues. The V gene lost 6 bases and the J gene lost 4 bases, with 15 bases spanning the gap. The CDR3 sequence: CSAIDRRGETQYF. CDR3 DNA: TGCAGTGCGATTGACAGGCGGGGAGAGACCCAGTACTTC.

The chain recombines TRBV6-1 with TRBJ2-2; D is uncertain. The germline gives CDR1 MNHNS, CDR2 SASEGT. The CDR3 is 13 amino acids. V was trimmed by 8 bases and J by 0 bases, leaving 7 bases between them. CDR3 DNA: TGTGCCAGCGTGACTGCGAACACCGGGGAGCTGTTTTTT. Its translation is CASVTANTGELFF.

V usage is TRBV5-1 and J usage is TRBJ2-3, with 7 bases lining up with TRBD2. V was clipped by 4 bases and J by 0 bases; unmatched bases: 5. CDR3 length: 15 amino acids. CDR1 and CDR2 from the germline V gene are SGHRS and YFSETQ. CDR3 in amino acids: CASSPGRASTDTQYF. The CDR3 nucleotides are TGCGCCAGCAGCCCGGGGAGGGCTAGCACAGATACGCAGTATTTT. Full variable domain (missing parts from reference TRBV5-1 and TRBJ2-3): KAGVTQTPRYLIKTRGQQVTLSCSPISGHRSVSWYQQTPGQGLQFLFEYFSETQRNKGNFPGRFSGRQFSNSRSEMNVSTLELGDSALYLCASSPGRASTDTQYFGPGTRLTVL.

The V and J genes are TRBV20-1 and TRBJ1-1; 7 bases agree with TRBD1. CDR1 is DFQATT, CDR2 SNEGSKA, per germline (reference sequence). The CDR3 sequence is 15 residues long. V lost 0 bases to trimming and J lost 6 bases; unmatched junction nucleotides: 10. The CDR3 DNA reads TGCAGTGCTAGAGACCCACGTACAGGGGCGGCTGAAGCTTTCTTT. Its translation: CSARDPRTGAAEAFF.

The CDR3, as DNA: TGCGCCAGCAGCTCCGGAAACAGCCTCCAAGAGACCCAGTACTTC. It translates to CASSSGNSLQETQYF. The chain links TRBV5-1 to TRBJ2-5; D remains ambiguous. Between the trimmed V and J ends, which lost 3 bases and 1 base, there was a span of 13 bases. This CDR3 comprises 15 residues. Germline V CDR1 and CDR2: SGHRS, YFSETQ.

Regarding this clonotype: This may stem from a read error, because a much larger clone lies one nucleotide away. This rearrangement joins TRBV15 to TRBJ2-3; D uncertain. The V gene's germline CDR1 is LNHNV and CDR2 YYDKDF (reference sequence). Trimming shortened V by 9 bases and J by 4 bases, and 20 bases separated the two germline ends. The CDR3 totals 15 residues. The CDR3 bases are TGTGCCACTAGTGGTGCAGGCTTTCAGTCAGATACGCAGTATTTT. Amino acid sequence: CATSGAGFQSDTQYF.

Only a few counts were recorded for this clonotype. This chain connects TRBV20-1 to TRBJ2-4; D call uncertain. CDR1 DFQATT and CDR2 SNEGSKA come from the germline V gene (reference sequence). Trimming took off 5 bases at V and 13 bases at J, with 18 bases between the two ends. CDR3 size: 12 residues. CDR3 loop: CSALKWAEEQYF. The CDR3 nucleotides are TGCAGTGCTCTTAAGTGGGCCGAGGAGCAGTACTTC.

The CDR3 here is CSVGGSRGPYEQYF. The CDR3 DNA is TGCAGCGTTGGAGGGTCCCGGGGACCCTACGAGCAGTACTTC. The chain couples TRBV29-1 to TRBJ2-7; tentatively, D is TRBD1 or TRBD2 (5 bases each). This CDR3 contains 14 residues. Germline V gives CDR1 SQVTM, CDR2 ANQGSEA. Trimming removed 4 bases at V and 2 bases at J, with 15 bases between.

In regard to this clonotype: A much more abundant neighbour one base away suggests this may be a read error. V is TRBV6-1 and J is TRBJ2-1; possibly TRBD2 for D (5 bases). The V gene lost 5 bases and the J gene lost 13 bases, with 24 bases spanning the gap. The CDR3 consists of 15 residues. Germline V gene lookup returns CDR1 MNHNS and CDR2 SASEGT. CDR3 in amino acids: CASSQTRTAQETQFF. The CDR3 nucleotides read TGTGCCAGCAGTCAAACTAGGACGGCCCAAGAGACCCAGTTCTTC.

Only a few counts were recorded for this clonotype. This rearrangement joins TRBV12-3 or TRBV12-4 to TRBJ2-1; D possibly corresponds to TRBD2 (6 bases). The CDR3 sequence is 15 residues long. The CDR3 is CASGRMPKGENEQFF. CDR3 coding DNA: TGTGCTAGCGGCAGAATGCCTAAGGGAGAGAATGAGCAGTTCTTC.

This clonotype has only a few counts. The chain employs TRBV10-3 and TRBJ2-1; D unclear. CDR3 length equals 12 residues. Germline lookup yields CDR1 ENHRY and CDR2 SYGVKD. V lost 3 bases, J lost 8 bases, and 8 bases lay in between. Here the CDR3 reads CAISEGFYEQFF. CDR3 sequence (DNA): TGTGCCATCAGTGAAGGGTTCTATGAGCAGTTCTTC.

V is TRBV29-1 and J is TRBJ1-1; maybe TRBD1 (6 bases). CDR3 size: 13 residues. Trimming took off 4 bases at V and 1 base at J, with 10 bases between the two ends. The V gene's germline CDR1 is SQVTM and CDR2 ANQGSEA. Here the CDR3 reads CSVVWGANTEAFF. In DNA, the CDR3 is TGCAGCGTTGTGTGGGGGGCGAACACTGAAGCTTTCTTT.

The V gene is TRBV20-1, the J gene TRBJ1-1; D is perhaps TRBD1 (5 bases). Germline CDR1 and CDR2: DFQATT and SNEGSKA (reference sequence). V was shortened by 2 bases and J by 1 base, with 11 bases between the two germline ends. This CDR3 region has 14 residues. The CDR3 DNA is TGCAGTGCTAGACCCGGGACCTCGAACACTGAAGCTTTCTTT. It yields the protein CSARPGTSNTEAFF.

This clonotype appeared a few times. The chain has TRBV4-2 and TRBJ1-2, with 7 nucleotides matching TRBD1. Germline V gene data show CDR1 as LGHNA and CDR2 as YNFKEQ. The CDR3 covers 15 residues. Trimming at V came to 4 bases and at J to 4 bases, leaving 9 bases not matched to a gene. The CDR3: CASSPPGQRVYGYTF. DNA for the CDR3: TGTGCCAGCAGCCCTCCGGGACAGAGAGTCTATGGCTACACCTTC.

This clonotype has more than one count but fewer than ten. CDR3 bases: TGTGCCACCAGCAGAGAAAGCGGGAGGTCCCACGAGCAGTACTTC. Its protein is CATSRESGRSHEQYF. The chain employs TRBV15 and TRBJ2-7, with 9 bases fitting TRBD2. The V gene end was trimmed by 0 bases and the J gene end by 5 bases; junction bases not matched to a gene: 5. The CDR3 is 15 amino acids. Germline loops: CDR1 LNHNV, CDR2 YYDKDF (reference sequence).

This clonotype has just a few counts. The genes are TRBV6-2 or TRBV6-3 and TRBJ2-2; no clear D. The length of the CDR3 is 12 residues. Trimming left V 2 bases short and J 6 bases short, with 4 bases between. CDR1 is MNHEY, CDR2 SVGEGT, per germline. The CDR3: CASSYPPGELFF. CDR3 in DNA: TGTGCCAGCAGTTACCCCCCCGGGGAGCTGTTTTTT.

There are many counts of this clonotype. The chain carries TRBV20-1 and TRBJ2-7; 10 bases are shared with TRBD1. V dropped 0 bases and J dropped 2; count of bases not matched to a gene: 10. Germline loops: CDR1 DFQATT, CDR2 SNEGSKA (reference sequence). The CDR3 length is 17 residues. The CDR3 region has the DNA TGCAGTGCTAGAGATCGGGGGGGACAGGGGACTGCCTACGAGCAGTACTTC. The encoded protein is CSARDRGGQGTAYEQYF.

A word on this clonotype: A much larger clonotype is one base distant, so this may be a read error. The V call is TRBV10-3, the J call TRBJ1-6, with 8 bases matching TRBD1. The germline V gene has CDR1 ENHRY and CDR2 SYGVKD. The CDR3 runs to 15 residues. As DNA, the CDR3 is TGTACCATCAGTGAGGGCCAGGGGGCGAATTCACCCCTCCACTTT. It encodes CTISEGQGANSPLHF.

This clonotype was counted between two and nine times. This chain uses TRBV12-3 or TRBV12-4 with TRBJ2-1; D unresolved. The ends were cut back, 6 bases at V and 0 bases at J, with 12 bases in the middle. This CDR3 contains 15 residues. CDR3 sequence reads: CASRTTLSSYNEQFF. The CDR3 nucleotides are TGTGCCAGCAGGACGACCCTCAGCTCCTACAATGAGCAGTTCTTC.

This clonotype was counted a few times. This sequence joins TRBV6-2 or TRBV6-3 and TRBJ2-7; D gene unclear. Germline V gene sequence: CDR1 MNHEY, CDR2 SVGEGT. The CDR3 has 15 amino acids. Trimming cost V 3 bases and J 0 bases, with 12 bases left between them. CDR3 in DNA: TGTGCCAGCAGTTATGGAGACACTAACTCCTACGAGCAGTACTTC. Translated: CASSYGDTNSYEQYF.

This chain joins TRBV7-8 and TRBJ2-1; D possibly corresponds to TRBD2 (5 bases). Germline assignment: CDR1 SGHVS and CDR2 FQNEAQ. Trimming pared 6 bases from V and 9 bases from J, leaving 18 bases between. The CDR3 sequence is 14 residues long. CDR3: CASSLTEARGEQFF. CDR3 sequence (DNA): TGTGCCAGCAGTCTAACGGAGGCCCGGGGTGAGCAGTTCTTC.